Below are 32 T cell receptor beta chains sequenced from a single sample in a study of blood T cell repertoires in COVID-19. Sequencing was performed with immunoSEQ multiplex PCR; in TCRdb, only in-frame clones are kept and a portion is missing. This sample has under 250,000 clones, with roughly 83% found just once. The specimen was peripheral blood. The receptors stem from a man between 35 and 55 years old with acute or convalescent COVID-19.

This clone was counted at least ten times. The chain combines TRBV12-5 with TRBJ1-2; D is uncertain. V was cut by 1 base and J by 2 bases, with 8 bases left in between. Germline CDR1 reads LGHNT; CDR2 reads FRNRAP. The CDR3 length is 14 residues. The DNA for the CDR3 is TGTGCTAGTGGTTTGGGGGCAGTCAACTATGGCTACACCTTC. Its translation: CASGLGAVNYGYTF.

CDR3: CASSQGSGQMNTEAFF. CDR3 sequence (DNA): TGCGCCAGCAGCCAAGGCTCCGGACAAATGAACACTGAAGCTTTCTTT. The J gene is TRBJ1-1, the V gene TRBV5-1, with D perhaps TRBD1 (5 bases). The CDR3 is 16 amino acids. V lost 4 bases and J 0 bases, leaving 16 bases between the germline ends. The V gene's germline CDR1 is SGHRS and CDR2 YFSETQ.

This clone was recorded only once. This chain joins TRBV7-9 and TRBJ1-5; 7 positions match TRBD1. The germline V gene encodes CDR1 SEHNR and CDR2 FQNEAQ (reference sequence). The CDR3 length is 15 residues. Trimming cost V 3 bases and J 4 bases; bases outside gene matches: 6. In DNA form, the CDR3 reads TGTGCCAGCAGCTTCTGGGGACAGCCTAATCAGCCCCAGCATTTT. The encoded protein is CASSFWGQPNQPQHF.

This clone came up once. This chain connects TRBV2 to TRBJ2-1; 11 bases are shared with TRBD1. After removal of 6 bases from V and 5 bases from J, the junction contained 6 bases not matched to a gene. This CDR3 comprises 15 residues. Germline assignment: CDR1 SNHLY and CDR2 FYNNEI. The CDR3 here is CASSLGQGAHNEQFF. The CDR3 region has the DNA TGTGCCAGCAGCCTTGGACAGGGGGCTCACAATGAGCAGTTCTTC.

This rearrangement joins TRBV19 to TRBJ2-3; possibly TRBD2 for D (5 bases). There are 14 residues in the CDR3. V was shortened by 4 bases and J by 5 bases, with 13 bases between the two germline ends. CDR1 is LNHDA, CDR2 SQIVND, per germline (reference sequence). CDR3 protein: CASSTLGGGDTQYF. Written as DNA, the CDR3 is TGTGCCAGTAGTACCCTCGGTGGAGGAGATACGCAGTATTTT.

This clone was found a few times. The chain employs TRBV7-2 and TRBJ1-1, with D unclear. V was trimmed by 0 bases and J by 8 bases, leaving 10 bases between them. Germline lookup yields CDR1 SGHTA and CDR2 FQGNSA. There are 13 residues in the CDR3. The chain's CDR3 is CASSLARGSEAFF. The CDR3 DNA reads TGTGCCAGCAGCTTAGCGCGAGGGAGCGAAGCTTTCTTT.

The V and J genes are TRBV4-1 and TRBJ1-1; D gene ambiguous. V lost 1 base and J 3 bases, leaving 9 bases between the germline ends. Germline lookup yields CDR1 MGHRA and CDR2 YSYEKL. The CDR3 length is 14 residues. CDR3 sequence reads: CASSQVRYDTEAFF. CDR3 DNA: TGCGCCAGCAGCCAAGTGAGGTACGACACTGAAGCTTTCTTT.

The V gene is TRBV5-1, the J gene TRBJ2-2; 11 nucleotides line up with TRBD1. Trimming cost V 5 bases and J 7 bases; bases outside gene matches: 4. The CDR3 extends over 14 amino acids. Germline CDR1 SGHRS, CDR2 YFSETQ. The CDR3 nucleotides read TGCGCCAGCAGAGGACAGGGGGCTGTCGGGGAGCTGTTTTTT. It yields the protein CASRGQGAVGELFF.

Remarks on this clone: The sample has other DNA sequences that encode this CDR3 too. In nucleotides, the CDR3 is TGTGCCAGCAGCCGGGACAGGGACCAGCCCCAGCATTTT. The encoded protein is CASSRDRDQPQHF. The genes are TRBV6-5 and TRBJ1-5, with 9 positions matching TRBD1. The V gene's germline CDR1 is MNHEY and CDR2 SVGAGI. Trimming at V came to 6 bases and at J to 7 bases, leaving 4 bases not matched to a gene. There are 13 residues in the CDR3.

V and J are TRBV28 and TRBJ2-7; 7 bases line up with TRBD1. Unmatched junction bases numbered 9, after V lost 6 bases and J lost 4 bases. From germline, CDR1 is MDHEN and CDR2 SYDVKM. The CDR3 has 14 residues. CDR3 nucleotide sequence: TGTGCCAGCAGCGAGCCGACAGGGCAATACGAGCAGTACTTC. This codes for CASSEPTGQYEQYF.

The rearrangement links TRBV6-6 to TRBJ2-5; D is unclear. The CDR3 consists of 11 residues. Germline CDR1 and CDR2: MNHNY and SVGAGI (reference sequence). V was cut by 4 bases and J by 5 bases, with 5 bases left in between. CDR3 region: CASSWRETQYF. The DNA of the CDR3 is TGTGCCAGCAGTTGGCGGGAGACCCAGTACTTC.

This chain joins TRBV4-2 and TRBJ2-3; D possibly corresponds to TRBD1 (5 bases). Germline V lookup: CDR1 LGHNA, CDR2 YNFKEQ. CDR3 length equals 17 residues. Trimming pared 1 base from V and 7 bases from J, leaving 21 bases between. CDR3 in DNA: TGTGCCAGCAGCCAAGGGGTCCGCTGGGGCGAAACCCATACGCAGTATTTT. It translates to CASSQGVRWGETHTQYF.

The V and J genes are TRBV4-3 and TRBJ1-2, with 7 bases matching TRBD1. CDR3 length: 15 residues. V shed 3 bases and J 4 bases; nucleotides not matched to a gene: 8. The V gene's germline CDR1 is LGHNA and CDR2 YSLEER. The chain's CDR3 is CASSQHGTASYGYTF. CDR3 in DNA: TGCGCCAGCAGCCAGCACGGGACAGCATCCTATGGCTACACCTTC.

This clone came up once. The chain couples TRBV19 to TRBJ2-3; 9 bases agree with TRBD1. Germline lookup yields CDR1 LNHDA and CDR2 SQIVND (reference sequence). The trim removed 5 bases at V and 0 bases at J, leaving 3 bases unmatched. CDR3 length equals 15 residues. This CDR3 reads CASSDRGSSTDTQYF. CDR3 nucleotide sequence: TGTGCCAGTAGTGACAGGGGGTCGAGCACAGATACGCAGTATTTT.

This chain connects TRBV6-5 to TRBJ1-5, with TRBD1 as a possible D gene (5 bases). The length of the CDR3 is 14 residues. Germline lookup yields CDR1 MNHEY and CDR2 SVGAGI. V was cut by 5 bases and J by 7 bases, with 15 bases left in between. Here the CDR3 DNA reads TGTGCCAGCAGTCAGGAGGGGCTCGGGCAGCCCCAGCATTTT. It codes for CASSQEGLGQPQHF.

J is TRBJ1-1 and V is TRBV25-1; TRBD1 might be the D (6 bases). CDR3 length: 15 amino acids. Per germline, CDR1 MGHDK and CDR2 SYGVNS. V was shortened by 1 base and J by 1 base, with 10 bases between the two germline ends. The CDR3 DNA sequence: TGTGCCAGCAGTGAATGGGGGGGCCAGAACACTGAAGCTTTCTTT. It encodes CASSEWGGQNTEAFF.

The V call is TRBV3-1 (or the pseudogene TRBV3-2), the J call TRBJ1-4, with a possible D match to TRBD1 (5 bases). The CDR3 is 17 amino acids. The germline V gene encodes CDR1 LGHDT and CDR2 YNNKEL (reference sequence). Trimming cost V 3 bases and J 3 bases, with 17 bases left between them. The CDR3 is CASSQIPQGHSNEKLFF. The CDR3 DNA reads TGTGCCAGCAGCCAGATACCCCAGGGCCATTCTAATGAAAAACTGTTTTTT.

J is TRBJ1-2 and V is TRBV12-3 or TRBV12-4; 8 nucleotides line up with TRBD1. V was pared by 5 bases and J by 12 bases, with 11 bases of the junction left unmatched. The CDR3 length is 13 residues. For the CDR3, the DNA is TGTGCCAGCAGTAGCAGCAACAGGGGGGTAGACACCTTC. This encodes CASSSSNRGVDTF.

V and J are TRBV7-2 and TRBJ2-1, with 9 nucleotides matching TRBD2. This CDR3 has 15 residues. Germline CDR1 is SGHTA and CDR2 is FQGNSA. V lost 4 bases and J lost 7; bases outside the gene matches: 8. The CDR3 loop reads CASSWIAGVGNEQFF. DNA of the CDR3: TGTGCCAGCAGCTGGATAGCGGGAGTGGGGAATGAGCAGTTCTTC.

The chain employs TRBV10-3 and TRBJ2-1; tentatively, D is TRBD1 (6 bases). V was trimmed by 5 bases and J by 5 bases, leaving 10 bases between them. The CDR3 length is 13 residues. Germline CDR1 reads ENHRY; CDR2 reads SYGVKD. The CDR3 nucleotides are TGTGCCATCAGTCAACAGGGTGACAATGAGCAGTTCTTC. Translated, it gives CAISQQGDNEQFF.

The V call is TRBV6-2 or TRBV6-3, the J call TRBJ2-7, with TRBD2 matching over 7 bases. Per germline, CDR1 MNHEY and CDR2 SVGEGT. This CDR3 is built from 17 residues. V lost 3 bases and J lost 2; bases outside the gene matches: 13. The CDR3 sequence: CASSYPRGLHHTYEQYF. Here the CDR3 DNA reads TGTGCCAGCAGTTATCCCCGGGGACTACATCATACCTACGAGCAGTACTTC.

This clone showed up just a few times. CDR3 in amino acids: CASSQGTSQETQYF. The CDR3 coding sequence is TGCGCCAGCAGCCAAGGGACTAGTCAAGAGACCCAGTACTTC. The rearrangement links TRBV4-3 to TRBJ2-5, with TRBD2 identical over 7 bases. V lost 1 base, J lost 2 bases, and 1 base stayed unmatched. The CDR3 contains 14 residues. Germline CDR1 reads LGHNA; CDR2 reads YSLEER.

This chain joins TRBV6-2 or TRBV6-3 and TRBJ1-2, with TRBD1 matching 9 bases. Unmatched junction bases numbered 3, after V lost 4 bases and J lost 0 bases. Germline V gives CDR1 MNHEY, CDR2 SVGEGT. This CDR3 is 15 amino acids long. The CDR3 region is CASSSDRGANYGYTF. CDR3 coding DNA: TGTGCCAGCAGTTCGGACAGGGGAGCTAACTATGGCTACACCTTC.

The chain combines TRBV11-2 with TRBJ2-2; possible D gene TRBD2, 7 bases. Trimming shortened V by 3 bases and J by 7 bases, and 12 bases separated the two germline ends. Germline CDR1 SGHAT, CDR2 FQNNGV. The CDR3 has 14 amino acids. The CDR3 region is CASSFGGQGGELFF. CDR3 DNA: TGTGCCAGCAGCTTCGGGGGGCAGGGCGGGGAGCTGTTTTTT. Complete variable domain (other parts from reference TRBV11-2 and TRBJ2-2): EAGVAQSPRYKIIEKRQSVAFWCNPISGHATLYWYQQILGQGPKLLIQFQNNGVVDDSQLPKDRFSAERLKGVDSTLKIQPAKLEDSAVYLCASSFGGQGGELFFGEGSRLTVL.

This chain joins TRBV4-1 and TRBJ2-7; TRBD2 matches 11 bases. Germline V CDR1 and CDR2: MGHRA, YSYEKL. This CDR3 spans 16 amino acids. Unmatched junction bases numbered 4, after V lost 0 bases and J lost 3 bases. CDR3: CASSQDPGTSGYEQYF. CDR3 nucleotide sequence: TGCGCCAGCAGCCAAGATCCCGGGACTAGCGGCTACGAGCAGTACTTC.

J is TRBJ2-2 and V is TRBV18; D gene uncertain. CDR3 length: 16 residues. CDR1 is KGHSH, CDR2 LQKENI, per germline. V was shortened by 3 bases and J by 0 bases, with 11 bases between the two germline ends. The CDR3 bases are TGTGCCAGCTCACCCTCGCTAATCGCGAACACCGGGGAGCTGTTTTTT. Encoded protein: CASSPSLIANTGELFF. Combining the CDR3 with reference TRBV18 and TRBJ2-2 gives the whole variable domain NAGVMQNPRHLVRRRGQEARLRCSPMKGHSHVYWYRQLPEEGLKFMVYLQKENIIDESGMPKERFSAEFPKEGPSILRIQQVVRGDSAAYFCASSPSLIANTGELFFGEGSRLTVL.

The V and J genes are TRBV7-9 and TRBJ1-3; D uncertain. Trimming took off 1 base at V and 0 bases at J, with 16 bases between the two ends. The germline gives CDR1 SEHNR, CDR2 FQNEAQ (reference sequence). This CDR3 spans 18 amino acids. CDR3 sequence (DNA): TGTGCCAGCAGCTTAGTATCCCACAACCGACTCTCTGGAAACACCATATATTTT. It specifies CASSLVSHNRLSGNTIYF.

This chain joins TRBV29-1 and TRBJ2-7; D not resolved. Germline V gene sequence: CDR1 SQVTM, CDR2 ANQGSEA. V dropped 1 base and J dropped 3 bases, with 10 bases sitting between them. The CDR3 covers 13 residues. DNA for the CDR3: TGCAGCGTTGAAGGGCTAGGCGGCTACGAGCAGTACTTC. This gives the protein CSVEGLGGYEQYF.

J is TRBJ1-2 and V is TRBV7-8; D gene unclear. CDR3 length: 16 amino acids. Germline CDR1 SGHVS, CDR2 FQNEAQ. With 0 bases removed from V and 4 bases from J, the gap between germline ends came to 15 bases. The CDR3: CASSLAAGEEVYGYTF. The CDR3 coding sequence is TGTGCCAGCAGCTTAGCCGCTGGGGAGGAGGTCTATGGCTACACCTTC.

This chain links TRBV3-1 (or the pseudogene TRBV3-2) with TRBJ2-3; the match to TRBD2 covers 11 bases. CDR1 and CDR2 from the germline V gene are LGHDT and YNNKEL (reference sequence). Losses at the gene ends were 6 bases for V and 4 bases for J; bases not matched to a gene: 3. This CDR3 has 14 amino acids. CDR3 bases: TGTGCCAGCAGGCATAGCGGGAGGGCAGATACGCAGTATTTT. Residues: CASRHSGRADTQYF.

The chain links TRBV12-3 or TRBV12-4 to TRBJ2-1; possible D gene TRBD1, 5 bases. V lost 6 bases and J 9 bases, leaving 15 bases between the germline ends. The CDR3 runs to 13 residues. CDR3 amino acids: CASSIHQGSEQFF. The CDR3 nucleotides are TGTGCCAGCAGCATCCACCAGGGAAGTGAGCAGTTCTTC.

The J gene is TRBJ2-5, the V gene TRBV18, with D possibly matching TRBD2 (5 bases). The CDR3 loop spans 15 amino acids. Looked up from germline, CDR1 is KGHSH and CDR2 is LQKENI. Between the trimmed V and J ends, which lost 0 bases and 5 bases, there was a span of 13 bases. The DNA of the CDR3 is TGTGCCAGCTCACCACCTAGAGGGTCGGGGGAGACCCAGTACTTC. Its translation is CASSPPRGSGETQYF.